A selection of T cell receptor beta chains follows, all from one sample in a study of blood T cell repertoires in COVID-19. Profiling relied on immunoSEQ multiplex PCR, and the TCRdb table lists in-frame clones only, not all of them. The table has roughly 230,000 clones, around 90% seen once. Sequencing input: peripheral blood. The receptors derive from a human donor in a cohort sampled during active COVID-19. CDR3s include the opening cysteine and the closing phenylalanine or tryptophan. Each record gives: D gene, J gene, clone size, V gene, CDR3 protein, CDR3 DNA. A D gene is named only where the DNA matches it firmly. Size is stated for part of the rows, as once, few or many counts, or as a class when the clone is expanded.

TRBD2 TRBJ2-5 - TRBV6-2/TRBV6-3 CASSQDSRTSWSETQYF TGTGCCAGCAGTCAAGACTCCAGGACTAGTTGGTCCGAGACCCAGTACTTC
- TRBJ1-2 - TRBV5-4 CASYIPSGAAGYTF TGTGCCAGCTATATCCCGAGCGGGGCGGCTGGCTACACCTTC
- TRBJ2-7 - TRBV6-2/TRBV6-3 CASSYSGGASYEQYF TGTGCCAGCAGTTACTCGGGGGGGGCGTCCTACGAGCAGTACTTC
- TRBJ1-2 - TRBV19 CASSITRVNYGYTF TGTGCCAGTAGTATAACCAGGGTTAACTATGGCTACACCTTC
- TRBJ1-5 - TRBV3-1/TRBV3-2 CASSQDFGTGQGVVAQHF TGTGCCAGCAGCCAAGATTTTGGGACGGGACAAGGGGTTGTAGCCCAGCATTTT
- TRBJ1-1 - TRBV6-6 CASSFPRGVGAFF TGTGCCAGCAGTTTCCCCAGGGGCGTCGGAGCTTTCTTT
TRBD2 TRBJ2-7 - TRBV7-2 CASSGRGGRAVEQYF TGTGCCAGCAGCGGCCGCGGCGGGAGGGCCGTGGAGCAGTACTTC
- TRBJ2-5 - TRBV7-2 CASSLGGASETQYF TGTGCCAGCAGCTTAGGCGGGGCGTCGGAGACCCAGTACTTC
- TRBJ1-2 - TRBV29-1 CSVEFGQIYTF TGCAGCGTTGAATTTGGTCAGATCTACACCTTC
TRBD1 TRBJ1-2 once TRBV11-2 CASSFPRQGAKARGYTF TGTGCCAGCAGCTTCCCCCGGCAGGGGGCGAAAGCGAGGGGCTACACCTTC
- TRBJ2-1 - TRBV19 CASSEYNEQFF TGTGCCAGTAGCGAGTACAATGAGCAGTTCTTC
TRBD1 TRBJ2-7 - TRBV23-1 CASSHDRGSYEQYF TGCGCCAGCAGTCACGACAGGGGGAGCTACGAGCAGTACTTC
- TRBJ1-3 - TRBV5-1 CASSLELAPSGNTIYF TGCGCCAGCAGCTTGGAACTTGCTCCCTCTGGAAACACCATATATTTT
- TRBJ2-7 once TRBV4-3 CASSQVRSGGYEQYF TGCGCCAGCAGCCAAGTTCGATCCGGCGGGTACGAGCAGTACTTC
TRBD2 TRBJ2-7 - TRBV28 CASSLLAGGSYEQYF TGTGCCAGCAGCCTTCTAGCGGGAGGTTCCTACGAGCAGTACTTC
TRBD1 TRBJ1-3 - TRBV28 CASTETGTGGVRASGNTIYF TGTGCCAGCACCGAAACCGGGACAGGGGGAGTAAGGGCCTCTGGAAACACCATATATTTT